The 32 T cell receptor beta chains below come from one sample, sequenced in a study of blood T cell repertoires in COVID-19. TCRdb keeps only in-frame clones here, not all; method: immunoSEQ multiplex PCR. The sample carries about 42,000 clones, roughly 81% recorded once. Sequencing used peripheral blood. The receptors here all came from a woman in her 70s in a cohort sampled during active COVID-19.

The J gene is TRBJ1-6, the V gene TRBV28; D remains ambiguous. This CDR3 contains 12 residues. CDR1 and CDR2 from the germline V gene are MDHEN and SYDVKM. V was cut by 3 bases and J by 9 bases, with 6 bases left in between. CDR3 nucleotide sequence: TGTGCCAGCAGTTTTCGAGCTTCACCCCTCCACTTT. Protein product: CASSFRASPLHF.

The chain uses TRBV29-1 and TRBJ1-2, with D possibly being TRBD1 (5 bases). Deletions cut 5 bases from V and 6 bases from J, with 19 bases between. The CDR3 consists of 14 residues. In germline, CDR1 is SQVTM, CDR2 ANQGSEA. CDR3 loop: CSVSQLTVPHGYTF. The CDR3 bases are TGCAGCGTTTCCCAGCTGACAGTACCCCATGGCTACACCTTC.

The chain has TRBV6-5 and TRBJ1-1, with D possibly matching TRBD1 (6 bases). Germline values: CDR1 MNHEY, CDR2 SVGAGI. The length of the CDR3 is 16 residues. Trimming left V 0 bases short and J 0 bases short, with 11 bases between. CDR3: CASSYSGGHMNTEAFF. The CDR3 nucleotides read TGTGCCAGCAGTTACTCCGGGGGGCACATGAACACTGAAGCTTTCTTT.

The chain links TRBV9 to TRBJ2-2; 8 bases are shared with TRBD1. Germline loops: CDR1 SGDLS, CDR2 YYNGEE. Losses at the gene ends were 0 bases for V and 6 bases for J; bases not matched to a gene: 4. The CDR3 covers 15 residues. The CDR3 DNA is TGTGCCAGCAGCGTAGAGGCAGGGGGCTCCGGGGAGCTGTTTTTT. This sequence encodes CASSVEAGGSGELFF.

The chain couples TRBV6-1 to TRBJ2-2, with 9 positions matching TRBD2. The trim removed 3 bases at V and 4 bases at J, leaving 9 bases unmatched. CDR3 length equals 17 residues. Germline V CDR1 and CDR2: MNHNS, SASEGT. The CDR3 DNA reads TGTGCCAGCAGTGAGAGGATCCTAGCGGGATCCACCGGGGAGCTGTTTTTT. It translates to CASSERILAGSTGELFF.

The count of this clone is one. The rearrangement uses TRBV19 and TRBJ2-7; 11 bases match TRBD2. Germline CDR1 is LNHDA and CDR2 is SQIVND (reference sequence). CDR3 size: 19 residues. The junction had 17 bases not matched to a gene; V was cut back by 1 base and J by 6 bases. CDR3 nucleotide sequence: TGTGCCAGTAGTATAGTGGCCTCGGGTACTAGCGGGAGACTAATCGAGCAGTACTTC. It codes for CASSIVASGTSGRLIEQYF.

The CDR3 region has the DNA TGTGCCAGCAGCGCCCGGGACTCATCGTTAGGCTACACCTTC. It encodes CASSARDSSLGYTF. This chain links TRBV9 with TRBJ1-2, with D perhaps TRBD1 (5 bases). The CDR3 is 14 residues long. Trimming took off 3 bases at V and 8 bases at J, with 17 bases between the two ends. Germline V gene data show CDR1 as SGDLS and CDR2 as YYNGEE.

The gene calls are TRBV13 and TRBJ1-1; 7 bases match TRBD1. Germline CDR1 is PRHDT and CDR2 is FYEKMQ (reference sequence). Trimming took 6 bases from V and 11 from J; bases not matched to a gene: 15. This CDR3 spans 14 amino acids. Written as DNA, the CDR3 is TGTGCCAGCAGATCCGGGACAGTACTTACAAAGGCTTTCTTT. Its translation is CASRSGTVLTKAFF.

This chain connects TRBV28 to TRBJ2-7, with D maybe TRBD2 (5 bases). V was pared by 5 bases and J by 0 bases, with 17 bases between. Germline CDR1 reads MDHEN; CDR2 reads SYDVKM. This CDR3 is built from 16 residues. The CDR3 region is CASSIHMGTSSYEQYF. The CDR3 DNA is TGTGCCAGCAGTATACATATGGGTACTAGCTCCTACGAGCAGTACTTC.

This chain links TRBV5-1 with TRBJ1-2, with 7 bases lining up with TRBD1. Germline V gives CDR1 SGHRS, CDR2 YFSETQ. The CDR3 is made up of 13 amino acids. V was pared by 4 bases and J by 7 bases, with 7 bases of the junction left unmatched. The CDR3 sequence is CASSPGQDLGYTF. For the CDR3, the DNA is TGCGCCAGCAGCCCAGGACAGGATCTTGGCTACACCTTC.

The V and J genes are TRBV4-2 and TRBJ2-5; D is perhaps TRBD2 (6 bases). This CDR3 is 15 amino acids long. Trimming shortened V by 4 bases and J by 5 bases, and 17 bases separated the two germline ends. Germline V CDR1 and CDR2: LGHNA, YNFKEQ. The CDR3 here is CASSPTQAGKETQYF. The CDR3 DNA follows: TGTGCCAGCAGCCCTACTCAGGCGGGGAAGGAGACCCAGTACTTC.

The CDR3: CASSLGIQATQPQHF. DNA of the CDR3: TGTGCCAGCAGTTTGGGTATCCAGGCCACACAGCCCCAGCATTTT. The V and J genes are TRBV28 and TRBJ1-5, with D unresolved. The CDR3 runs 15 residues. Deletions cut 3 bases from V and 7 bases from J, with 16 bases between. Germline V gene lookup returns CDR1 MDHEN and CDR2 SYDVKM.

This sequence joins TRBV30 and TRBJ2-1, with TRBD1 matching over 7 bases. J gave up 3 bases and V 8 bases, and 13 bases lay outside the gene matches. Germline V gene data show CDR1 as GTSNPN and CDR2 as SVGIG (reference sequence). This CDR3 spans 15 amino acids. Here the CDR3 reads CATRGGASNYNEQFF. For the CDR3, the DNA is TGTGCCACGCGAGGGGGCGCTTCCAACTACAATGAGCAGTTCTTC.

The chain carries TRBV2 and TRBJ2-7; 12 nucleotides agree with TRBD2. Per the germline V gene, CDR1 is SNHLY and CDR2 is FYNNEI. The CDR3 is made up of 15 amino acids. After removal of 6 bases from V and 6 bases from J, the junction contained 9 bases not matched to a gene. The CDR3 sequence is CASRSNGLAGLEQYF. DNA for the CDR3: TGTGCCAGCAGATCCAACGGACTAGCGGGGCTCGAGCAGTACTTC.

The CDR3 DNA is TGTGCCAGCAGCCGCGGACAGGGGGTGATGAACACTGAAGCTTTCTTT. Protein product: CASSRGQGVMNTEAFF. V is TRBV28 and J is TRBJ1-1; the match to TRBD1 covers 10 bases. The CDR3 is made up of 16 amino acids. Germline loops: CDR1 MDHEN, CDR2 SYDVKM. V lost 6 bases and J lost 0; bases outside the gene matches: 7. Filled out from reference TRBV28 and TRBJ1-1, the complete variable domain reads DVKVTQSSRYLVKRTGEKVFLECVQDMDHENMFWYRQDPGLGLRLIYFSYDVKMKEKGDIPEGYSVSREKKERFSLILESASTNQTSMYLCASSRGQGVMNTEAFFGQGTRLTVV.

The rearrangement uses TRBV5-6 and TRBJ2-3; 7 bases map to TRBD2. V lost 0 bases, J lost 2 bases, and 3 bases stayed unmatched. The CDR3 extends over 15 amino acids. Germline lookup yields CDR1 SGHDT and CDR2 YYEEEE. CDR3 sequence: CASSLGTRNTDTQYF. The CDR3 region has the DNA TGTGCCAGCAGCTTGGGGACTAGAAACACAGATACGCAGTATTTT. The full variable domain, in which reference TRBV5-6 and TRBJ2-3 provide the parts outside the CDR3, is DAGVTQSPTHLIKTRGQQVTLRCSPKSGHDTVSWYQQALGQGPQFIFQYYEEEERQRGNFPDRFSGHQFPNYSSELNVNALLLGDSALYLCASSLGTRNTDTQYFGPGTRLTVL.

Regarding this clone: Within the sample, other DNA sequences also encode this same CDR3. J is TRBJ2-1 and V is TRBV11-2; 9 positions agree with TRBD2. Unmatched junction bases numbered 2, after V lost 1 base and J lost 4 bases. This CDR3 has 15 amino acids. Germline V lookup: CDR1 SGHAT, CDR2 FQNNGV. For the CDR3, the DNA is TGTGCCAGCAGCTTAGGACTAGCGGAGTACAATGAGCAGTTCTTC. Amino acids: CASSLGLAEYNEQFF. Complete variable domain (other parts from reference TRBV11-2 and TRBJ2-1): EAGVAQSPRYKIIEKRQSVAFWCNPISGHATLYWYQQILGQGPKLLIQFQNNGVVDDSQLPKDRFSAERLKGVDSTLKIQPAKLEDSAVYLCASSLGLAEYNEQFFGPGTRLTVL.

This clone appeared a few times. The CDR3 protein is CASSLGSGVTYEQYF. The CDR3 DNA reads TGCGCCAGCAGCTTGGGTTCCGGGGTAACCTACGAGCAGTACTTC. The chain combines TRBV5-1 with TRBJ2-7; tentatively, D is TRBD2 (5 bases). Trimming pared 0 bases from V and 2 bases from J, leaving 12 bases between. The CDR3 is made up of 15 amino acids. Looked up from germline, CDR1 is SGHRS and CDR2 is YFSETQ. Combining the CDR3 with reference TRBV5-1 and TRBJ2-7 gives the whole variable domain KAGVTQTPRYLIKTRGQQVTLSCSPISGHRSVSWYQQTPGQGLQFLFEYFSETQRNKGNFPGRFSGRQFSNSRSEMNVSTLELGDSALYLCASSLGSGVTYEQYFGPGTRLTVT.

The genes are TRBV10-2 and TRBJ2-7, with TRBD2 matching over 8 bases. There are 13 residues in the CDR3. In germline, CDR1 is WSHSY, CDR2 SAAADI. Trimming cost V 4 bases and J 3 bases; bases outside gene matches: 2. CDR3 in amino acids: CASSVLAGYEQYF. In DNA form, the CDR3 reads TGCGCCAGCAGTGTCCTAGCGGGCTACGAGCAGTACTTC.

The V and J genes are TRBV7-9 and TRBJ2-3; D is perhaps TRBD2 (6 bases). Trimming removed 5 bases at V and 2 bases at J, with 20 bases between. Germline CDR1 SEHNR, CDR2 FQNEAQ (reference sequence). This CDR3 is 17 amino acids long. The CDR3 nucleotides are TGTGCCAGCAGCCCCCGAGCGGGCGCAGCTTTCACAGATACGCAGTATTTT. This translates into CASSPRAGAAFTDTQYF.

This CDR3 reads CASSLSHDYTEAFF. In DNA form, the CDR3 reads TGCGCCAGCAGCTTGTCCCATGACTACACTGAAGCTTTCTTT. The chain is built from TRBV5-1 and TRBJ1-1, with unresolved D. This CDR3 is built from 14 residues. V lost 1 base, J lost 3 bases, and 10 bases lay in between. Germline V gives CDR1 SGHRS, CDR2 YFSETQ.

This chain uses TRBV19 with TRBJ1-4, with 8 bases identical to TRBD1. Germline CDR1 and CDR2: LNHDA and SQIVND (reference sequence). CDR3 length: 19 amino acids. The V and J ends lost 2 bases and 5 bases, in that order; junction bases with no gene match: 16. The CDR3 DNA follows: TGTGCCAGTAGTATACGGCCTCTGGCAGGGGGCGAGGCCAATGAAAAACTGTTTTTT. Amino acid sequence: CASSIRPLAGGEANEKLFF.

V and J are TRBV18 and TRBJ2-1; 12 bases fit TRBD2. The CDR3 is made up of 16 amino acids. Germline lookup yields CDR1 KGHSH and CDR2 LQKENI. V dropped 3 bases and J dropped 7; count of bases not matched to a gene: 7. CDR3 in amino acids: CASSPSTSGSVNEQFF. The CDR3 nucleotides read TGTGCCAGCTCACCGTCGACTAGCGGGAGTGTTAATGAGCAGTTCTTC.

This clone was seen more than once but under ten times. This chain uses TRBV5-4 with TRBJ2-7; TRBD1 matches at 10 bases. Trimming at V came to 4 bases and at J to 4 bases, leaving 11 bases not matched to a gene. Germline CDR1 and CDR2: SGHNT and YYREEE (reference sequence). There are 16 residues in the CDR3. The DNA for the CDR3 is TGTGCCAGCAGCAGGTGGGGACAGGGGAATAGGTACGAGCAGTACTTC. Protein product: CASSRWGQGNRYEQYF.

On this clone itself: Additional DNA sequences in this sample encode the identical CDR3. The J gene is TRBJ2-1, the V gene TRBV19; 13 bases map to TRBD2. Germline values: CDR1 LNHDA, CDR2 SQIVND (reference sequence). Trimming cost V 7 bases and J 7 bases; bases outside gene matches: 1. The CDR3 runs to 13 residues. CDR3 bases: TGTGCCAGTAAACTAGCGGGGGGGAATGAGCAGTTCTTC. Encoded protein: CASKLAGGNEQFF.

V usage is TRBV19 and J usage is TRBJ2-2, with TRBD2 matching over 7 bases. The CDR3 is 16 amino acids. From germline, CDR1 is LNHDA and CDR2 SQIVND (reference sequence). With 2 bases clipped from V and 8 bases from J, the junction kept 11 bases outside the gene matches. Written as DNA, the CDR3 is TGTGCCAGTAGTATAACCCCCCGGGGCGGGGGTGGGGAGCTGTTTTTT. Protein product: CASSITPRGGGGELFF.

The chain employs TRBV19 and TRBJ1-2; no clear D gene. Germline V gene sequence: CDR1 LNHDA, CDR2 SQIVND (reference sequence). This CDR3 has 14 amino acids. Trimming shortened V by 2 bases and J by 0 bases, and 7 bases separated the two germline ends. The CDR3 nucleotides are TGTGCCAGTAGTATACAGGCTTCTAACTATGGCTACACCTTC. Translating gives CASSIQASNYGYTF.

The chain is built from TRBV29-1 and TRBJ2-7, with D perhaps matching TRBD1 (5 bases). The CDR3 consists of 12 residues. Germline V gives CDR1 SQVTM, CDR2 ANQGSEA. V lost 5 bases, J lost 6 bases, and 14 bases lay in between. DNA of the CDR3: TGCAGCGTTATCAGGGTTAGGGGCGAGCAGTACTTC. The encoded protein is CSVIRVRGEQYF.

CDR3 sequence: CASSESGTSGDRETQYF. CDR3 DNA: TGTGCCAGCAGTGAATCCGGGACTAGCGGGGACAGGGAGACCCAGTACTTC. The J gene is TRBJ2-5, the V gene TRBV25-1; 13 bases are shared with TRBD2. The CDR3 runs 17 residues. Trimming removed 1 base from V and 5 bases from J; junction bases left unmatched: 7. Germline V gives CDR1 MGHDK, CDR2 SYGVNS.

CDR3 protein: CANGGTDTQYF. The CDR3 coding sequence is TGTGCCAACGGAGGCACAGATACGCAGTATTTT. V usage is TRBV7-6 and J usage is TRBJ2-3; D call uncertain. The CDR3 extends over 11 amino acids. Germline V gene sequence: CDR1 SGHVS, CDR2 FNYEAQ. V gave up 10 bases and J gave up 1 base, with 6 bases separating them.

The rearrangement joins TRBV5-6 to TRBJ1-5; possibly TRBD1 for D (5 bases). Germline V CDR1 and CDR2: SGHDT, YYEEEE. The CDR3 covers 17 residues. Between the trimmed V and J ends, which lost 6 bases and 3 bases, there was a span of 22 bases. This CDR3 is CASTPGLLSGFNQPQHF. The DNA of the CDR3 is TGTGCCAGCACCCCGGGACTCCTAAGTGGGTTCAATCAGCCCCAGCATTTT.

CDR3 DNA: TGTGCCAGCAGCCAAGGGGCAGGCACCGGGGAGCTGTTTTTT. Its protein is CASSQGAGTGELFF. This chain joins TRBV3-1 (or the pseudogene TRBV3-2) and TRBJ2-2; no definite D call. V was pared by 1 base and J by 4 bases, with 7 bases between. The CDR3 sequence is 14 residues long. CDR1 and CDR2 from the germline V gene are LGHDT and YNNKEL (reference sequence).